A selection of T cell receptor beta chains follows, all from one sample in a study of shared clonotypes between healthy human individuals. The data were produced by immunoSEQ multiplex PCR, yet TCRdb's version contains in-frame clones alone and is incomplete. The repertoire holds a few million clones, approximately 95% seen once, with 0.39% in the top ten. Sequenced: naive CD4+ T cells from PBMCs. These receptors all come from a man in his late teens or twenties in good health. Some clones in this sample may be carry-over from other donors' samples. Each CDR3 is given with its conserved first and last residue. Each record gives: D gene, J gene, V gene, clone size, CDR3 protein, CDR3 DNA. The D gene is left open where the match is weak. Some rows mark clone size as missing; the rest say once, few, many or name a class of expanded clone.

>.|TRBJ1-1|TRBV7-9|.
CASGHSGNTEAFF
TGTGCCAGCGGTCACTCGGGGAACACTGAAGCTTTCTTT
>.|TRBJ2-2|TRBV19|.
CASSMLFGELFF
TGTGCCAGTAGTATGTTATTCGGGGAGCTGTTTTTT
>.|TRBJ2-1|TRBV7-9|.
CASSLVGSHNEQFF
TGTGCCAGCAGCTTAGTCGGGTCCCACAATGAGCAGTTCTTC
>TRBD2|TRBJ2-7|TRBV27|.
CASSLVRVGTSAYEQYF
TGTGCCAGCAGTTTAGTCAGGGTCGGGACTAGCGCTTACGAGCAGTACTTC
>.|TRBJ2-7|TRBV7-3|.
CASSFSGGEQYF
TGTGCCAGCAGCTTCAGTGGGGGCGAGCAGTACTTC
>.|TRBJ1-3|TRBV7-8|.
CASSLGDVGNSGNTIYF
TGTGCCAGCAGCTTAGGAGATGTCGGGAACTCTGGAAACACCATATATTTT
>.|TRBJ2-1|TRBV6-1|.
CASSGATHPGNEQFF
TGTGCCAGCAGTGGCGCTACTCACCCGGGGAATGAGCAGTTCTTC
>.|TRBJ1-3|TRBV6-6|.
CASTPDISGNTIYF
TGTGCCAGCACCCCGGACATCTCTGGAAACACCATATATTTT
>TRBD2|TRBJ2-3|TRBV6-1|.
CASSEMIAGATDTQYF
TGTGCCAGCAGTGAAATGATAGCGGGAGCCACAGATACGCAGTATTTT
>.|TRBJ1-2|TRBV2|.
CASTVGHLNYGYTF
TGTGCCAGCACCGTGGGGCACCTTAACTATGGCTACACCTTC
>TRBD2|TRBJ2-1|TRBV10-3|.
CAINQREFTEQFF
TGTGCCATCAACCAGCGGGAGTTCACTGAGCAGTTCTTC
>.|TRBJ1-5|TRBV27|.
CASSLMGGNNQPQHF
TGTGCCAGCAGTTTAATGGGCGGAAACAATCAGCCCCAGCATTTT
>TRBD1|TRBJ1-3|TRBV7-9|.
CASSRATGVTNTIYF
TGTGCCAGCAGCAGGGCGACAGGGGTTACAAACACCATATATTTT
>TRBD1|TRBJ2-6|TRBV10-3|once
CAISDSGTGGISGANVLTF
TGTGCCATCAGTGATTCCGGGACAGGGGGAATCTCTGGGGCCAACGTCCTGACTTTC
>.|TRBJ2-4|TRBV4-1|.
CASSLSPTRLMAKNIQYF
TGCGCCAGCAGCCTTTCTCCGACACGTCTGATGGCCAAAAACATTCAGTACTTC
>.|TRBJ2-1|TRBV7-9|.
CASSLGGGSYNEQFF
TGTGCCAGCAGCTTAGGGGGAGGCAGTTACAATGAGCAGTTCTTC
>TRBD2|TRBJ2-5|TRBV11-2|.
CASSLALAGVGYQETQYF
TGTGCCAGCAGCTTAGCGTTAGCGGGAGTCGGGTACCAAGAGACCCAGTACTTC
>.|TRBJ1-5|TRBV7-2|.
CASSYYGVATQHF
TGTGCCAGCAGCTACTACGGGGTCGCCACCCAGCATTTT
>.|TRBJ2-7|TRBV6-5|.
CASSPRAGSYEQYF
TGTGCCAGCAGTCCGAGGGCAGGAAGCTACGAGCAGTACTTC
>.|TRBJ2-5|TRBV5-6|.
CASSGRGRPQETQYF
TGTGCCAGCAGCGGAAGGGGACGGCCACAAGAGACCCAGTACTTC
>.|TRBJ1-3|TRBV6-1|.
CASSEVSREQPWTIYF
TGTGCCAGCAGTGAAGTATCCCGAGAGCAGCCCTGGACCATATATTTT
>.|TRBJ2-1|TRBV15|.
CATSRGLPAYNEQFF
TGTGCCACCAGCAGGGGACTCCCGGCCTACAATGAGCAGTTCTTC
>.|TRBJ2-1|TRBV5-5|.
CASSLFPSYNEQFF
TGTGCCAGCAGCTTATTTCCCTCCTACAATGAGCAGTTCTTC
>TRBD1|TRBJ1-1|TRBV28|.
CASSSSGQGTIEAFF
TGTGCCAGCAGTTCCTCGGGACAGGGAACCATTGAAGCTTTCTTT
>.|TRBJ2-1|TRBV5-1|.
CASSHGTWQFF
TGCGCCAGCAGCCACGGGACTTGGCAGTTCTTC
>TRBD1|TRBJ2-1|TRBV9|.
CASSVGQVSSYNEQFF
TGTGCCAGCAGCGTCGGACAGGTGAGCTCCTACAATGAGCAGTTCTTC
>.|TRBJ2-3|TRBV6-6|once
CASTVYFSDTQYF
TGTGCCAGCACAGTGTATTTCTCAGATACGCAGTATTTT
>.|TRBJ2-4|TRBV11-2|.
CASSYGGWGESKNIQYF
TGTGCCAGCAGTTACGGAGGTTGGGGCGAGTCCAAAAACATTCAGTACTTC
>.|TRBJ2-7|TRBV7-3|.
CASSLTGMGYEQYF
TGTGCCAGCAGCCTAACAGGGATGGGTTACGAGCAGTACTTC
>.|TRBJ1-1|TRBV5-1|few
CASSLVGDTEAFF
TGCGCCAGCAGCTTGGTCGGGGACACTGAAGCTTTCTTT
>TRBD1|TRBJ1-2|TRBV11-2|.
CASSLAGTGSNYGYTF
TGTGCCAGCAGCTTAGCTGGGACAGGGTCCAACTATGGCTACACCTTC
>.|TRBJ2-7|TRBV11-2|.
CASSLRGYEQYF
TGTGCCAGCAGCTTACGGGGATACGAGCAGTACTTC
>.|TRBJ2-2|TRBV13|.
CASSPKGRASAGELFF
TGTGCCAGCAGCCCGAAAGGCAGGGCATCGGCCGGGGAGCTGTTTTTT
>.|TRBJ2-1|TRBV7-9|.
CASSSSTGTGVYNEQFF
TGTGCCAGCAGCTCCAGTACCGGGACTGGGGTCTACAATGAGCAGTTCTTC
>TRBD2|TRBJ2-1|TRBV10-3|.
CAISKGLAGGTYNEQFF
TGTGCCATCAGTAAAGGTCTAGCGGGAGGGACCTACAATGAGCAGTTCTTC
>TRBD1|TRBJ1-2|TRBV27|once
CASSLRDRDYGYTF
TGTGCCAGCAGTCTCCGGGACAGGGACTATGGCTACACCTTC
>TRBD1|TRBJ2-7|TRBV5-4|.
CASSARQGYEQYF
TGTGCCAGCAGCGCCCGACAGGGATACGAGCAGTACTTC
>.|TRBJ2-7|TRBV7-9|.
CASSKSGPGYEQYF
TGTGCCAGCAGTAAAAGCGGGCCGGGCTACGAGCAGTACTTC
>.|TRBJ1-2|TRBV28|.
CASRGGSRYGYTF
TGTGCCAGCAGGGGGGGGTCGCGGTATGGCTACACCTTC
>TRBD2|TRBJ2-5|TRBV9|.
CASSVDGSSGRAGETQYF
TGTGCCAGCAGCGTAGACGGATCTAGCGGGAGGGCCGGGGAGACCCAGTACTTC
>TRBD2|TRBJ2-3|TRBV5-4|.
CASSLEAGGSTDTQYF
TGTGCCAGCAGCTTGGAAGCGGGAGGTAGCACAGATACGCAGTATTTT
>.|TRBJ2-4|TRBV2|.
CASNYGGQRNIQYF
TGTGCCAGCAACTACGGGGGCCAACGGAACATTCAGTACTTC